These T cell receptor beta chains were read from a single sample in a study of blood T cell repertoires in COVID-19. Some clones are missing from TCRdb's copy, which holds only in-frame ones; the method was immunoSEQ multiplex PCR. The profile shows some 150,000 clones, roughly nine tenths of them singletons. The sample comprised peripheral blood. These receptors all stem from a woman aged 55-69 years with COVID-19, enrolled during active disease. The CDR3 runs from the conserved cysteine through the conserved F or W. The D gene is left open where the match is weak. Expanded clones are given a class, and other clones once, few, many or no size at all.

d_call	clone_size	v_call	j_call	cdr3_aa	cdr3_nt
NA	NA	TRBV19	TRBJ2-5	CASSMRRETQYF	TGTGCCAGTAGTATGCGGCGAGAGACCCAGTACTTC
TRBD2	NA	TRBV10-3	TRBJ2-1	CAISESSMGLAGGEQFF	TGTGCCATCAGTGAGTCGTCAATGGGACTAGCGGGAGGCGAGCAGTTCTTC
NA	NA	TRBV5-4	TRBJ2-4	CASSLGVPADIQYF	TGTGCCAGCAGCTTAGGGGTCCCCGCGGACATTCAGTACTTC
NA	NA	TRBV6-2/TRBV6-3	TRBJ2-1	CASSYSPTLGVYNEQFF	TGTGCCAGCAGTTACTCGCCTACCCTAGGGGTTTACAATGAGCAGTTCTTC
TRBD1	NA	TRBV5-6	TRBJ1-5	CASSFRQGASGNQPQHF	TGTGCCAGCAGCTTCAGACAGGGGGCTTCGGGCAATCAGCCCCAGCATTTT
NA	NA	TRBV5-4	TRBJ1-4	CASSLVGPAGEKLFF	TGTGCCAGCAGCTTGGTGGGTCCGGCGGGTGAAAAACTGTTTTTT
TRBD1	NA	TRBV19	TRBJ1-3	CASSTAGQGGNTIYF	TGTGCCAGTAGTACAGCGGGACAGGGAGGAAACACCATATATTTT
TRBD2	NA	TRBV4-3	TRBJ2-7	CASSQGRGSPHEQYF	TGCGCCAGCAGCCAAGGACGCGGGAGCCCCCACGAGCAGTACTTC
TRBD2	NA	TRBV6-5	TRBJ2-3	CASSYRGRGTDTQYF	TGTGCCAGCAGTTACCGCGGGAGGGGCACAGATACGCAGTATTTT
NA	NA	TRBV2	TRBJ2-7	CASSPEVYGYEQYF	TGTGCCAGCAGTCCTGAGGTGTACGGGTACGAGCAGTACTTC
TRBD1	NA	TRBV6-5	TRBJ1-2	CASTGQNYGYTF	TGTGCCAGCACGGGACAGAACTATGGCTACACCTTC
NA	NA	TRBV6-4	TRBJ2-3	CATRMTSTDTQYF	TGTGCCACCCGGATGACTAGCACAGATACGCAGTATTTT
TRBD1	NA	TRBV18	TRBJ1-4	CASSLMPGTADEKLFF	TGTGCCAGCTCTCTCATGCCCGGGACAGCCGATGAAAAACTGTTTTTT
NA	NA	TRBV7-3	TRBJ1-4	CASSPGAGEKLFF	TGTGCCAGCAGCCCCGGGGCGGGGGAAAAACTGTTTTTT
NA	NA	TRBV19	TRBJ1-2	CASRWGPLLGGYTF	TGTGCCAGTAGATGGGGGCCCCTGTTGGGTGGCTACACCTTC
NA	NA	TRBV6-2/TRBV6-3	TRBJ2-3	CASSPNLVTQYF	TGTGCCAGCAGCCCCAACTTAGTTACGCAGTATTTT
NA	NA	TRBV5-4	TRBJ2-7	CASSFPGVGYEQYF	TGTGCCAGCAGCTTTCCGGGGGTAGGCTACGAGCAGTACTTC
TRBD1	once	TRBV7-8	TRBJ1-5	CASSGDRGNQPQHF	TGTGCCAGCAGCGGGGACAGGGGCAATCAGCCCCAGCATTTT
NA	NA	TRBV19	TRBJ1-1	CASSILLGSEAFF	TGTGCCAGTAGTATCCTCCTGGGCTCTGAAGCTTTCTTT
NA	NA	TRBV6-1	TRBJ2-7	CASSEQGLTSYEQYF	TGTGCCAGCAGTGAACAGGGGCTGACCTCCTACGAGCAGTACTTC
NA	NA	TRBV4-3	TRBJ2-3	CASSQGSGGSQYF	TGCGCCAGCAGCCAAGGATCTGGCGGGTCGCAGTATTTT
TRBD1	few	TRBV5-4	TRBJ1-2	CASSLLQGANYGYTF	TGTGCCAGCAGCCTCCTACAGGGGGCTAACTATGGCTACACCTTC
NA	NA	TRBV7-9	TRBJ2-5	CASSLKKEGRRGTQYF	TGTGCCAGCAGCTTAAAAAAGGAGGGTCGAAGGGGGACCCAGTACTTC
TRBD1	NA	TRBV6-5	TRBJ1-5	CASSRQGDQPQHF	TGTGCCAGCAGCAGACAGGGGGATCAGCCCCAGCATTTT
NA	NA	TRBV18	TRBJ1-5	CASSTTGSNQPQHF	TGTGCCAGCTCAACCACAGGTAGCAATCAGCCCCAGCATTTT
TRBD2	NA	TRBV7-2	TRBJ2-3	CASSSPGLVGKYF	TGTGCCAGCAGCTCCCCGGGACTAGTCGGAAAGTATTTT
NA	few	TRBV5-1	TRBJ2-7	CASSRTWTGSSYEQYF	TGCGCCAGCAGCCGAACCTGGACTGGGAGCTCCTACGAGCAGTACTTC
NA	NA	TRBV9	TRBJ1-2	CASSGRGNYGYTF	TGTGCCAGCAGCGGAAGGGGGAACTATGGCTACACCTTC